This T cell receptor beta chain was found in a study of lymphopenia after photon versus proton radiotherapy. General study points: Photon-treated patients lost naive T cells and TCR diversity; proton-treated stayed stable. Authors raise, but do not show, better survival with proton therapy. Larger post-nadir TCR diversity loss correlated inversely with survival in deceased patients.

Assay: immunoSEQ multiplex PCR; the TCRdb copy retains only in-frame clones and omits some. The repertoire holds 25,000 to 30,000 clones, with roughly 89% as singletons. Regarding this clone: Its specificity is unknown.

CDR1 is ENHRY, CDR2 SYGVKD, per germline. V lost 0 bases to trimming and J lost 3 bases, with 8 bases between them. This CDR3 region has 14 residues. V is TRBV10-3 and J is TRBJ1-2; possible D gene TRBD1, 5 bases. The source was peripheral blood, collected from a patient treated with proton-based radiotherapy. The TCR comes from a woman aged 55-70 years with cholangiocarcinoma. Some clones in this sample may be carry-over from other donors' samples. This CDR3 is CAISESTEYYGYTF. CDR3 sequence (DNA): TGTGCCATCAGTGAGTCGACAGAATACTATGGCTACACCTTC.